These 18 T cell receptor beta chains share one sample of origin, sequenced in a study of blood T cells in healthy people across ages. With a J-beta primer mix and a sample-barcoded 5' primer, a second PCR ran roughly 7 to 11 cycles. Each CDR3 protein gets one entry after TCRdb re-called the 5' RACE reads with MiXCR. The sample yields nearly 800,000 distinct CDR3 sequences, more than 20% seen once. These data also featured in a second study, about T cells of mothers and their children.

The sequenced sample consisted of blood. These receptors originate from a boy younger than 18 in good health.

This clonotype occurred a few times. The chain links TRBV20-1 to TRBJ2-5; TRBD2 agrees at 9 bases. This CDR3 comprises 15 residues. The germline V gene encodes CDR1 DFQATT and CDR2 SNEGSKA (reference sequence). V shed 0 bases, J shed 5 bases, and the junction held 7 bases outside the gene matches. In DNA, the CDR3 is TGCAGTGCTAGAGATTTGCGGGGGGGCCTTGAGACCCAGTACTTC. It codes for CSARDLRGGLETQYF.

The sample holds a few counts of this clonotype. The rearrangement links TRBV6-2 or TRBV6-3 to TRBJ2-6, with D uncertain. V lost 6 bases, J lost 3 bases, and 18 bases lay in between. This CDR3 has 17 amino acids. CDR1 is MNHEY and CDR2 is SVGEGT in the germline V gene. CDR3 DNA sequence: TGTGCCAGCAGCTACGACGAGTCACTGGATGGGGCCAACGTCCTGACTTTC. It encodes CASSYDESLDGANVLTF.

The chain uses TRBV7-8 and TRBJ2-5; D is perhaps TRBD1 or TRBD2 (6 bases each). The ends were cut back, 9 bases at V and 9 bases at J, with 23 bases in the middle. This CDR3 is built from 14 residues. Germline CDR1 is SGHVS and CDR2 is FQNEAQ. CDR3 in DNA: TGTGCCAGTGTTAAGCCCGGCTGGGGGGCCGCCCAGTACTTC. The encoded protein is CASVKPGWGAAQYF.

CDR3 sequence reads: CSASPGQFQETQYF. The CDR3 bases are TGCAGTGCTAGCCCGGGACAGTTCCAAGAGACCCAGTACTTC. This rearrangement joins TRBV20-1 to TRBJ2-5; 7 bases are shared with TRBD1. The CDR3 is made up of 14 amino acids. Germline-derived CDR1 and CDR2 are DFQATT and SNEGSKA (reference sequence). Trimming took 3 bases from V and 1 from J; bases not matched to a gene: 5.

The chain is built from TRBV28 and TRBJ1-1; D remains ambiguous. The CDR3 spans 13 residues. Germline CDR1 MDHEN, CDR2 SYDVKM. The ends were cut back, 6 bases at V and 2 bases at J, with 10 bases in the middle. This CDR3 reads CASRPHENTEAFF. CDR3 bases: TGTGCCAGCAGACCTCACGAAAACACTGAAGCTTTCTTT. The whole variable domain, remainder taken from reference TRBV28 and TRBJ1-1, is DVKVTQSSRYLVKRTGEKVFLECVQDMDHENMFWYRQDPGLGLRLIYFSYDVKMKEKGDIPEGYSVSREKKERFSLILESASTNQTSMYLCASRPHENTEAFFGQGTRLTVV.

This clonotype was found many times. J is TRBJ2-5 and V is TRBV12-3 or TRBV12-4; D is undetermined. V lost 9 bases, J lost 2 bases, and 7 bases lay in between. The CDR3 consists of 11 residues. This CDR3 is CASGRQETQYF. DNA for the CDR3: TGTGCCAGTGGGCGGCAAGAGACCCAGTACTTC.

A few counts support this clonotype. The rearrangement uses TRBV9 and TRBJ1-6; 10 bases line up with TRBD1. Germline CDR1 SGDLS, CDR2 YYNGEE. V lost 3 bases to trimming and J lost 8 bases; unmatched junction nucleotides: 5. CDR3 length: 15 amino acids. This CDR3 is CASSARQGADSPLHF. The CDR3, as DNA: TGTGCCAGCAGCGCCAGACAGGGGGCTGATTCACCCCTCCACTTT.

The chain uses TRBV15 and TRBJ2-7, with D uncertain. Germline V lookup: CDR1 LNHNV, CDR2 YYDKDF (reference sequence). The CDR3 totals 12 residues. V dropped 4 bases and J dropped 2 bases, with 6 bases sitting between them. The CDR3 loop reads CATSNSPYEQYF. The CDR3, as DNA: TGTGCCACCAGCAACTCGCCCTACGAGCAGTACTTC.

The rearrangement uses TRBV2 and TRBJ2-3, with 8 bases fitting TRBD1. V dropped 6 bases and J dropped 12; count of bases not matched to a gene: 5. The CDR3 loop spans 11 amino acids. Germline values: CDR1 SNHLY, CDR2 FYNNEI. As DNA, the CDR3 is TGTGCCAGCAGGAGGACAGGGCTCCAGTATTTT. Residues: CASRRTGLQYF.

The V and J genes are TRBV19 and TRBJ2-7; TRBD1 might be the D (6 bases). The CDR3 contains 13 residues. V lost 5 bases and J lost 3, with 11 bases in between. Per the germline V gene, CDR1 is LNHDA and CDR2 is SQIVND (reference sequence). CDR3: CASSWTDGYEQYF. The CDR3 DNA is TGTGCCAGTAGTTGGACAGACGGCTACGAGCAGTACTTC.

CDR3 DNA: TGTGCCAGCAGCAATATTGGGGGGTCGGCTGAAGCTTTCTTT. Translating gives CASSNIGGSAEAFF. The rearrangement uses TRBV7-9 and TRBJ1-1, with D maybe TRBD1 (5 bases). V lost 5 bases to trimming and J lost 6 bases, with 16 bases between them. In germline, CDR1 is SEHNR, CDR2 FQNEAQ (reference sequence). The CDR3 spans 14 residues. Filled out from reference TRBV7-9 and TRBJ1-1, the complete variable domain reads DTGVSQNPRHKITKRGQNVTFRCDPISEHNRLYWYRQTLGQGPEFLTYFQNEAQLEKSRLLSDRFSAERPKGSFSTLEIQRTEQGDSAMYLCASSNIGGSAEAFFGQGTRLTVV.

This clonotype was seen more than once but under ten times. The rearrangement links TRBV2 to TRBJ2-1; 9 bases fit TRBD2. Trimming removed 2 bases from V and 8 bases from J; junction bases left unmatched: 7. CDR3 length: 15 amino acids. CDR1 is SNHLY and CDR2 is FYNNEI in the germline V gene. CDR3 sequence reads: CASSEWGGGAYEQFF. As DNA, the CDR3 is TGTGCCAGCAGTGAATGGGGCGGGGGGGCTTATGAGCAGTTCTTC.

The chain carries TRBV2 and TRBJ2-7; 9 nucleotides agree with TRBD1. Germline CDR1 and CDR2: SNHLY and FYNNEI. Trimming took 0 bases from V and 4 from J; bases not matched to a gene: 10. This CDR3 contains 17 residues. The CDR3 protein is CASSEAGTGRILYEQYF. The CDR3 DNA reads as TGTGCCAGCAGTGAAGCGGGGACAGGGCGCATCTTATACGAGCAGTACTTC.

As for this clonotype: Since a much larger clone is just one base distant, this may be a read error. This sequence joins TRBV7-9 and TRBJ2-5; weak D call: TRBD1 (6 bases). The CDR3 sequence is 15 residues long. Trimming stripped 11 bases from V and 2 bases from J, with 21 bases between. Per germline, CDR1 SEHNR and CDR2 FQNEAQ (reference sequence). The chain's CDR3 is CAGASDSTIQETQYF. In DNA form, the CDR3 reads TGTGCCGGAGCTTCGGACAGTACTATTCAAGAGACCCAGTACTTC.

This clonotype was detected only a few times. This chain connects TRBV7-3 to TRBJ2-3; 12 nucleotides match TRBD1. The CDR3 is made up of 19 amino acids. V was clipped by 4 bases and J by 4 bases; unmatched bases: 15. Germline V gives CDR1 SGHTA, CDR2 FQGTGA. CDR3 nucleotides: TGTGCCAGCAGCTCTAGACCTTCCGGGACAGGGGGCTCCGCAGATACGCAGTATTTT. It specifies CASSSRPSGTGGSADTQYF.

V gene TRBV7-9 combines with J gene TRBJ1-1; D perhaps matches TRBD1 (5 bases). CDR1 and CDR2 (germline): SEHNR, FQNEAQ (reference sequence). The CDR3 spans 14 residues. Trimming took off 4 bases at V and 5 bases at J, with 14 bases between the two ends. CDR3: CASSYTGGLTEAFF. CDR3 nucleotide sequence: TGTGCCAGCAGCTATACGGGGGGTTTGACTGAAGCTTTCTTT.

The J gene is TRBJ2-1, the V gene TRBV7-9, with D perhaps matching TRBD1 (5 bases). Germline-derived CDR1 and CDR2 are SEHNR and FQNEAQ (reference sequence). The CDR3 length is 14 residues. V lost 6 bases, J lost 9 bases, and 18 bases lay in between. The CDR3 loop reads CASRGDQGSGEQFF. Here the CDR3 DNA reads TGTGCCAGCAGAGGTGATCAGGGAAGTGGTGAGCAGTTCTTC.

This clonotype has a count of ten or more. The rearrangement uses TRBV9 and TRBJ2-3, with D perhaps matching TRBD2 (5 bases). This CDR3 contains 13 residues. Trimming took 3 bases from V and 4 from J, leaving 9 bases between them. Germline CDR1 SGDLS, CDR2 YYNGEE. In nucleotides, the CDR3 is TGTGCCAGCAGCGACGAGGGATCAGATACGCAGTATTTT. As protein: CASSDEGSDTQYF.